This T cell receptor beta chain stems from a study of molecular identifiers for immune sequencing clone quantification. V lost 5 bases and J lost 6, with 7 bases in between. Germline V CDR1 and CDR2: SGHVS, FQNEAQ. The CDR3 runs 11 residues. Sorting isolated naive CD8 T cells as CD8+CD4-CCR7+CD45RA+ events. Study results and limitations: Clones above 20 RNA copies contained over 97% of effector molecules and under 1% of naive molecules.

At least ten counts were recorded for this clonotype. Its target is not known. Preparation methods for the bulk TCR libraries were those previously described, with listed TCR primers. A single record per CDR3 protein comes from TCRdb applying MiXCR to the PCR reads. The sample lists roughly 65,000 distinct CDR3 sequences, roughly 17% occurring once. Material for sequencing was naive CD8+ T cells from blood, with Jurkat cell RNA spiked in. Subset given: FACS-sorted CD8+CD4-CCR7+CD45RA+ naive T cells. The V and J genes are TRBV7-8 and TRBJ1-1, with unresolved D. The source of this sequence is a human donor in good health. Some libraries in this study had Jurkat cell RNA spiked in. The CDR3 here is CASSENAEAFF. CDR3 in DNA: TGTGCCAGCAGCGAAAACGCTGAAGCTTTCTTT.